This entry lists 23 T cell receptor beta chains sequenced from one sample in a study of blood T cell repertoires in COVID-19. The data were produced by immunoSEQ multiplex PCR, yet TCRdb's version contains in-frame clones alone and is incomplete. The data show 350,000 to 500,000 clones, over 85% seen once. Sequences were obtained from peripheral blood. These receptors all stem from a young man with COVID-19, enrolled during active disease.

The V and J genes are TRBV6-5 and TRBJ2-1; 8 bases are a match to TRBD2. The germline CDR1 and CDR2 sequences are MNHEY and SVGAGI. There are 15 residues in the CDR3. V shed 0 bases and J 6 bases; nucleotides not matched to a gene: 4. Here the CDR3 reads CASSYSGLGPNEQFF. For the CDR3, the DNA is TGTGCCAGCAGTTACTCGGGACTAGGTCCCAATGAGCAGTTCTTC.

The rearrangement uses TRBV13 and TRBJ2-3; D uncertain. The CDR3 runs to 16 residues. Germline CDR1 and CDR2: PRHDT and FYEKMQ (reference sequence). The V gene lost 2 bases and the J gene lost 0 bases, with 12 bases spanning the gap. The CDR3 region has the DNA TGTGCCAGCAGCTTATATTCCCCAACTAGCACAGATACGCAGTATTTT. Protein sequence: CASSLYSPTSTDTQYF. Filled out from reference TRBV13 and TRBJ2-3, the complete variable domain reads AAGVIQSPRHLIKEKRETATLKCYPIPRHDTVYWYQQGPGQDPQFLISFYEKMQSDKGSIPDRFSAQQFSDYHSELNMSSLELGDSALYFCASSLYSPTSTDTQYFGPGTRLTVL.

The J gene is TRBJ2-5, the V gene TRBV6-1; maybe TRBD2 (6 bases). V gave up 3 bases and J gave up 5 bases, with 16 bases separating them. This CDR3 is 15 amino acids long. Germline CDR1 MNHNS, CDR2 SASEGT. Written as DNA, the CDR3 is TGTGCCAGCAGTGAGTGGGACTTCATCGGGGAGACCCAGTACTTC. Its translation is CASSEWDFIGETQYF.

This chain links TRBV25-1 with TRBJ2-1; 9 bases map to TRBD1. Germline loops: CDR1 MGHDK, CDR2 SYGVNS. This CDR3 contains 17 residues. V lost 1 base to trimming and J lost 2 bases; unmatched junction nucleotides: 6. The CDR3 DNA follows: TGTGCCAGCAGTGAATCAGCGACAGGGGGAACCTACAATGAGCAGTTCTTC. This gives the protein CASSESATGGTYNEQFF.

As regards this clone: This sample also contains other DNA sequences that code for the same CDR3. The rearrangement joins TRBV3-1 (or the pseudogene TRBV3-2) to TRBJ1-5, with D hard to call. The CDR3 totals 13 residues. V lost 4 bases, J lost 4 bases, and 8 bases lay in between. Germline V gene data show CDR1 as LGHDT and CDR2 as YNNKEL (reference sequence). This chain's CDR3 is CASSPRGNQPQHF. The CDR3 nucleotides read TGTGCCAGCAGCCCCCGCGGTAATCAGCCCCAGCATTTT.

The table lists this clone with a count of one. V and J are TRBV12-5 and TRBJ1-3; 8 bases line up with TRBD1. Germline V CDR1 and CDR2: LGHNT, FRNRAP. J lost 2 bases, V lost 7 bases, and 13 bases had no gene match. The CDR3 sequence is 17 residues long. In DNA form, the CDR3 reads TGTGCTAGTGCCATTCCCGGGACAGGCGGTGCTGGAAACACCATATATTTT. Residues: CASAIPGTGGAGNTIYF.

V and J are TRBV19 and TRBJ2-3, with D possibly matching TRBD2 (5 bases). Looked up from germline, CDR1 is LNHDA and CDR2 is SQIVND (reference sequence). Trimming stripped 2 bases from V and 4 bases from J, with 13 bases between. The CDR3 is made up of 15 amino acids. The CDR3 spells CASSIRRYGADTQYF. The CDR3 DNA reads TGTGCCAGTAGTATACGGCGGTACGGGGCAGATACGCAGTATTTT.

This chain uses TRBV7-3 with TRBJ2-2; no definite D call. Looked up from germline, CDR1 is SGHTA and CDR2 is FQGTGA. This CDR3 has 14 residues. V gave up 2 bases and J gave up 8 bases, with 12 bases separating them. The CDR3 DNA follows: TGTGCCAGCAGCTTATCCCCACTTGCTGGGGAGCTGTTTTTT. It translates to CASSLSPLAGELFF.

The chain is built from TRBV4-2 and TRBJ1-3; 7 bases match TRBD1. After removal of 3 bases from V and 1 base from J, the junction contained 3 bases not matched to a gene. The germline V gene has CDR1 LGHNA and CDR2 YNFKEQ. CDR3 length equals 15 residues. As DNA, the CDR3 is TGTGCCAGCAGCCAGGACAGGAGTTCTGGAAACACCATATATTTT. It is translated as CASSQDRSSGNTIYF.

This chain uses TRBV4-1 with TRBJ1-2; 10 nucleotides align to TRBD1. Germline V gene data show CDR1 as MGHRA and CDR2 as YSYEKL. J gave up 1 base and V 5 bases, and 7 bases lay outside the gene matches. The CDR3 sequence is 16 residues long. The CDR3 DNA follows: TGCGCCAGCAGCGCCCGACAGGGGGCGAATAACTATGGCTACACCTTC. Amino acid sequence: CASSARQGANNYGYTF.

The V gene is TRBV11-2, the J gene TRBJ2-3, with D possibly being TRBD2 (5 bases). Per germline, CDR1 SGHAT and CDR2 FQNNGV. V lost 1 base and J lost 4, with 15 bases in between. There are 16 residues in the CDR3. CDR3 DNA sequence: TGTGCCAGCAGCTTAGTCAGCGGACGAGGCGCAGATACGCAGTATTTT. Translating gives CASSLVSGRGADTQYF.

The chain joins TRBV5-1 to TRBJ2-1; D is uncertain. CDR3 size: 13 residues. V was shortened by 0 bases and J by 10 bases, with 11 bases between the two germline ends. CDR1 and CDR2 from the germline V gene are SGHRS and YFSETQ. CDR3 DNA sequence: TGCGCCAGCAGCTTGGAATTCGTGGAGGAGCAGTTCTTC. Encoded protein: CASSLEFVEEQFF. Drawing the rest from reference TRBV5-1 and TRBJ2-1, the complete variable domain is KAGVTQTPRYLIKTRGQQVTLSCSPISGHRSVSWYQQTPGQGLQFLFEYFSETQRNKGNFPGRFSGRQFSNSRSEMNVSTLELGDSALYLCASSLEFVEEQFFGPGTRLTVL.

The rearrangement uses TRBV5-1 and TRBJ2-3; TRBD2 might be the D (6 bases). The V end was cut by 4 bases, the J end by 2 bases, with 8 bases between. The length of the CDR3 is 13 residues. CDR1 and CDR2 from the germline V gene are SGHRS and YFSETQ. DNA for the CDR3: TGCGCCAGCAGCGGGGGGACCACAGATACGCAGTATTTT. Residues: CASSGGTTDTQYF.

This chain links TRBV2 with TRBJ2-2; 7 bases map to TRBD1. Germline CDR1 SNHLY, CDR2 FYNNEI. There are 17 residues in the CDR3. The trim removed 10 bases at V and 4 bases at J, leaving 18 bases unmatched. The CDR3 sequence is CATPRSVGGRGTGELFF. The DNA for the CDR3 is TGTGCCACTCCTCGCTCGGTAGGGGGCCGCGGCACCGGGGAGCTGTTTTTT.

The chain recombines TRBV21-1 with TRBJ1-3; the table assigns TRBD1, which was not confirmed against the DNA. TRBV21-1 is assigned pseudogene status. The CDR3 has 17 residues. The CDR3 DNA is TGTGCCAGCAGCAATTGGGACAGCTGCCTCTCTGGAAACACCATATATTTT. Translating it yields CASSNWDSCLSGNTIYF.

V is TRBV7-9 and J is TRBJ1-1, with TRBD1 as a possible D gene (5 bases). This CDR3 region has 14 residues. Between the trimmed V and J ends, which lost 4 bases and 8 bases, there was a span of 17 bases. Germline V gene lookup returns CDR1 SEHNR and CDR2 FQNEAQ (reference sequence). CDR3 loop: CASSSAREGSEAFF. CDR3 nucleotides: TGTGCCAGCAGCTCAGCCCGGGAGGGGTCAGAAGCTTTCTTT.

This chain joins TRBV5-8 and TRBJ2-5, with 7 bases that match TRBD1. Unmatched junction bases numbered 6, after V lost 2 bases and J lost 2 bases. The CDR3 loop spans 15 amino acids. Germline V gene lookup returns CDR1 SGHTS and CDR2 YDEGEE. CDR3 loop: CASSLQGMGQETQYF. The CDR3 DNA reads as TGTGCCAGCAGCTTACAGGGGATGGGACAAGAGACCCAGTACTTC.

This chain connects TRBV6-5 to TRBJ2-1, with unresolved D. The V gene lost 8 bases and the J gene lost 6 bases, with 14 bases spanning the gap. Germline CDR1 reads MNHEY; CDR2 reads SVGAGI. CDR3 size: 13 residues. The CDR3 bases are TGTGCCAGCTGCCGAGAGGCAGCCAATGAGCAGTTCTTC. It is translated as CASCREAANEQFF.

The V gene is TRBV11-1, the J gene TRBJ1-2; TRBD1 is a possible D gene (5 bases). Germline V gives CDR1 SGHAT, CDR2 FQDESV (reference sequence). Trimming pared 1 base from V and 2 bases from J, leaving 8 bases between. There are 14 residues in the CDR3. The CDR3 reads CASSLEAGNYGYTF. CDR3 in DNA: TGTGCCAGCAGCTTAGAGGCAGGGAACTATGGCTACACCTTC.

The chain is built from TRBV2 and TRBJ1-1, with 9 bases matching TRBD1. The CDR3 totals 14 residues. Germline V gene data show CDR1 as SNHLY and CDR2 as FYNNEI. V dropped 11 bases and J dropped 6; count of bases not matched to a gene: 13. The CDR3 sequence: CAGSRRDRDAEAFF. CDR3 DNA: TGTGCCGGATCGCGCCGGGACAGGGACGCTGAAGCTTTCTTT.

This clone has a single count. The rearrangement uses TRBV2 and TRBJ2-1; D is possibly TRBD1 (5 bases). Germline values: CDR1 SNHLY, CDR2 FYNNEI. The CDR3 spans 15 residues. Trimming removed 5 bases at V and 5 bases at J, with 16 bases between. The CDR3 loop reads CASSKYHGANNEQFF. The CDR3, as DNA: TGTGCCAGCAGTAAATACCATGGGGCCAACAATGAGCAGTTCTTC.

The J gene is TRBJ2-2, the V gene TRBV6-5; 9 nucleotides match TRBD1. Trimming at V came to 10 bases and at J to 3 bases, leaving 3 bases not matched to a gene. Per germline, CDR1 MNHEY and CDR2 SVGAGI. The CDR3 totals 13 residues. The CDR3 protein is CATRTGDTGELFF. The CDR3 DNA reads TGTGCCACGAGGACAGGGGACACCGGGGAGCTGTTTTTT.

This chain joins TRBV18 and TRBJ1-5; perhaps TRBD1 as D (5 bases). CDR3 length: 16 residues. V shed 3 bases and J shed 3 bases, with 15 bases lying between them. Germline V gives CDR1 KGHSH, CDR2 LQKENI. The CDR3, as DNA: TGTGCCAGCTCACCTGCCTCAGGGAATGTCAATCAGCCCCAGCATTTT. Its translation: CASSPASGNVNQPQHF.